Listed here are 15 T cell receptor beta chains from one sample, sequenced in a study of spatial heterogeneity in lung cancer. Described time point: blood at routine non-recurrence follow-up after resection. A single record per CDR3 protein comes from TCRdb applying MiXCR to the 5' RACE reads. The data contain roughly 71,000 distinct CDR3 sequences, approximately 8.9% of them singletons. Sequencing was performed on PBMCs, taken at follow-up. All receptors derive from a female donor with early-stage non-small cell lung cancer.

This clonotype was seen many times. The CDR3 sequence: CASSLATPSYNEQFF. CDR3 DNA sequence: TGTGCCAGCAGCTTGGCTACTCCTTCCTACAATGAGCAGTTCTTC. The chain joins TRBV7-2 to TRBJ2-1; D not certain. The CDR3 runs to 15 residues. CDR1 and CDR2 from the germline V gene are SGHTA and FQGNSA. V lost 3 bases and J 1 base, leaving 10 bases between the germline ends. Variable domain in full (rest from reference TRBV7-2 and TRBJ2-1): GAGVSQSPSNKVTEKGKDVELRCDPISGHTALYWYRQSLGQGLEFLIYFQGNSAPDKSGLPSDRFSAERTGGSVSTLTIQRTQQEDSAVYLCASSLATPSYNEQFFGPGTRLTVL.

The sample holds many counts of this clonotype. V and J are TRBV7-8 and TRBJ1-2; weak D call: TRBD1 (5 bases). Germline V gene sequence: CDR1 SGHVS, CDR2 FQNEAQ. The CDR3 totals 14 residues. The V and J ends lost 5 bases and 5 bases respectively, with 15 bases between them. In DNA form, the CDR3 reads TGTGCCAGCAGCGGAGCAGGGAGAGGGTATGGCTACACCTTC. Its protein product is CASSGAGRGYGYTF.

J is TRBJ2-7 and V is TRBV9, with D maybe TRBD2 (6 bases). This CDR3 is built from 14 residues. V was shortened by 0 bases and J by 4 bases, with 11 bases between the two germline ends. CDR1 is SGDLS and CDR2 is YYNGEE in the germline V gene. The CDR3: CASSVGLEDYEQYF. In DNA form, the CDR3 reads TGTGCCAGCAGCGTAGGACTAGAAGATTACGAGCAGTACTTC.

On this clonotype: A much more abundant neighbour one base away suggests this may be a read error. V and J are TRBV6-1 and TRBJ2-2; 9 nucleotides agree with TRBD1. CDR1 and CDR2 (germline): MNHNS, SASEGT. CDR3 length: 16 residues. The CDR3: CASTTGTGTNTRELFF. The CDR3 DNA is TGTGCCAGCACCACCGGGACAGGGACGAACACCAGGGAGCTGTTTTTT.

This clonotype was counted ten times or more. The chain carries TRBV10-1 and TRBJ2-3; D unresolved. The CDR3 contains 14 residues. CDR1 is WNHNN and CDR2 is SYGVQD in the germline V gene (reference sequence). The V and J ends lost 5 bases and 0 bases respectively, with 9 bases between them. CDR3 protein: CASSPSGSTDTQYF. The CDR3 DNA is TGCGCCAGCAGTCCCTCCGGCAGCACAGATACGCAGTATTTT.

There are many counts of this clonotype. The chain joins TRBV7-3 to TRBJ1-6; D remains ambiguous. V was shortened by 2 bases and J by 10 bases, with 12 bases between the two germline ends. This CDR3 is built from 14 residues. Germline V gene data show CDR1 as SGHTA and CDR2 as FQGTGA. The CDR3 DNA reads TGTGCCAGCAGCTTAGGGCAACAAGGGTCACCCCTCCACTTT. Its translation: CASSLGQQGSPLHF.

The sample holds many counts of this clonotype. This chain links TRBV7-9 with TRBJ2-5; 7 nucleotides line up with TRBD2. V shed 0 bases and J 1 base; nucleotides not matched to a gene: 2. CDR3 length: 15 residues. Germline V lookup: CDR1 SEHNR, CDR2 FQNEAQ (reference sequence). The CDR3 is CASSLATGGQETQYF. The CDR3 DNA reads TGTGCCAGCAGCTTAGCGACGGGGGGCCAAGAGACCCAGTACTTC.

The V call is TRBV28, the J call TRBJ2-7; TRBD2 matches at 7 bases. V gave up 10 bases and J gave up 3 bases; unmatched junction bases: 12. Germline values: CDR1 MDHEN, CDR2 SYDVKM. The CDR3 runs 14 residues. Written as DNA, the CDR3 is TGTGCCACCTGGATCCAGGGAGGGAACTACGAGCAGTACTTC. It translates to CATWIQGGNYEQYF.

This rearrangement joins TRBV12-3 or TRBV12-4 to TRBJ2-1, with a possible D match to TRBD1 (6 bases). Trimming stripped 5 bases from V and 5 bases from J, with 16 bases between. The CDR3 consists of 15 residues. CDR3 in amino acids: CASSPGTWKDNEQFF. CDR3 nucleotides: TGTGCCAGCAGTCCCGGGACATGGAAAGACAATGAGCAGTTCTTC.

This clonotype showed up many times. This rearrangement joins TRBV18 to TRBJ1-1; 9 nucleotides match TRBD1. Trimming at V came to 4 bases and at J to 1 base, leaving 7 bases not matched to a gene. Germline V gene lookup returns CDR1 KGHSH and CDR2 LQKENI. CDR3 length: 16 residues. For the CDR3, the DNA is TGTGCCAGCTCACTCTTGGGACAGGGCAGGAACACTGAAGCTTTCTTT. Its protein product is CASSLLGQGRNTEAFF. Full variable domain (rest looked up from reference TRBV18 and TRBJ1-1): NAGVMQNPRHLVRRRGQEARLRCSPMKGHSHVYWYRQLPEEGLKFMVYLQKENIIDESGMPKERFSAEFPKEGPSILRIQQVVRGDSAAYFCASSLLGQGRNTEAFFGQGTRLTVV.

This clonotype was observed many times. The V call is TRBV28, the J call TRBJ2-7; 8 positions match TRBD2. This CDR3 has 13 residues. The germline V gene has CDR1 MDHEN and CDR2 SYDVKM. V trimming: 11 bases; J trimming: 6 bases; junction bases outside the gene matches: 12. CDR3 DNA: TGTGCCGGAAAACGGGGGGGAGAGGGCGAGCAGTACTTC. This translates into CAGKRGGEGEQYF.

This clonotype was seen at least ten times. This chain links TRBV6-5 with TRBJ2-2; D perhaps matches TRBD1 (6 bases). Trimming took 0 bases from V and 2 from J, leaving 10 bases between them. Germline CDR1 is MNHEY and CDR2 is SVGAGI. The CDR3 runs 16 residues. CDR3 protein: CASSYSKDRNTGELFF. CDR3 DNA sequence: TGTGCCAGCAGTTACTCGAAGGACAGAAACACCGGGGAGCTGTTTTTT.

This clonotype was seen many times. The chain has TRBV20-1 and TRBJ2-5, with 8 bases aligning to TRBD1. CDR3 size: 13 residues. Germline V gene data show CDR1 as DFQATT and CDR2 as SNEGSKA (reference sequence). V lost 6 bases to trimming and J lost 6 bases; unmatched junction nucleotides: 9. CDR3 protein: CSARTGSEKTQYF. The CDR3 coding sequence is TGCAGTGCCCGGACAGGGTCGGAAAAGACCCAGTACTTC.

CDR3 sequence: CSVGGTSGRLVNEQFF. CDR3 DNA: TGCAGCGTTGGAGGGACTAGCGGGAGGCTTGTCAATGAGCAGTTCTTC. The chain employs TRBV29-1 and TRBJ2-1; 15 nucleotides agree with TRBD2. Germline-derived CDR1 and CDR2 are SQVTM and ANQGSEA. J lost 6 bases, V lost 4 bases, and 7 bases had no gene match. The CDR3 has 16 residues.

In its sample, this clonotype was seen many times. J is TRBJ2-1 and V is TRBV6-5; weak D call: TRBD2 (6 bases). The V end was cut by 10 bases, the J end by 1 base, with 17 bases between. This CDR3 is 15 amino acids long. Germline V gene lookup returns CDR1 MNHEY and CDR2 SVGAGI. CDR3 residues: CATQTLSGSYNEQFF. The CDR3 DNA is TGTGCCACCCAAACCTTGAGCGGGTCCTACAATGAGCAGTTCTTC.